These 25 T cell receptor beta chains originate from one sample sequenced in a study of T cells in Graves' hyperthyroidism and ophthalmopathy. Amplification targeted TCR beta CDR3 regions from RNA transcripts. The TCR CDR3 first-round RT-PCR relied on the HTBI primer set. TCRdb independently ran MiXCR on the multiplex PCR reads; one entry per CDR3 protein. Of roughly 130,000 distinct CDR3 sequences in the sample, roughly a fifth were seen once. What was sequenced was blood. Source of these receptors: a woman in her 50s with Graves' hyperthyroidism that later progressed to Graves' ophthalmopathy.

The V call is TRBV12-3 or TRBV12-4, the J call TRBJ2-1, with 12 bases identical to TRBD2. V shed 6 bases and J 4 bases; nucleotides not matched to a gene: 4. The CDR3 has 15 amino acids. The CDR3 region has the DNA TGTGCCAGCAGAGCCCTAGCGGGAGGGTACAATGAGCAGTTCTTC. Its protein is CASRALAGGYNEQFF.

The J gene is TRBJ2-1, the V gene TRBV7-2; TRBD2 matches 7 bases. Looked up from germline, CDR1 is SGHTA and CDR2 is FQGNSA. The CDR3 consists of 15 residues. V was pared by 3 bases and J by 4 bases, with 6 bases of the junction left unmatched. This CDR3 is CASSFGGSRYNEQFF. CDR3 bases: TGTGCCAGCAGCTTTGGCGGGAGCCGTTACAATGAGCAGTTCTTC. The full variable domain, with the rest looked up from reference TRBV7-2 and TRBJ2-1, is GAGVSQSPSNKVTEKGKDVELRCDPISGHTALYWYRQSLGQGLEFLIYFQGNSAPDKSGLPSDRFSAERTGGSVSTLTIQRTQQEDSAVYLCASSFGGSRYNEQFFGPGTRLTVL.

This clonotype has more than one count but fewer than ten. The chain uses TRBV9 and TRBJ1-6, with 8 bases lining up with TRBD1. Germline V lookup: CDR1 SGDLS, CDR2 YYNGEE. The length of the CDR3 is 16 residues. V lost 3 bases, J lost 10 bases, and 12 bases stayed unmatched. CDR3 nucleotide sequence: TGTGCCAGCAGCGCAAGAACAGGGGGGAGTGGGTCACCCCTCCACTTT. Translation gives CASSARTGGSGSPLHF.

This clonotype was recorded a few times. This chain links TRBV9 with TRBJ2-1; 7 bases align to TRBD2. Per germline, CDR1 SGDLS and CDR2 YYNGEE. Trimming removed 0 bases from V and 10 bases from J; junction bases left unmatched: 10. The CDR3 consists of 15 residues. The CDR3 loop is CASSVGNSGPSEQFF. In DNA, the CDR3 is TGTGCCAGCAGCGTAGGAAATAGCGGGCCATCCGAGCAGTTCTTC.

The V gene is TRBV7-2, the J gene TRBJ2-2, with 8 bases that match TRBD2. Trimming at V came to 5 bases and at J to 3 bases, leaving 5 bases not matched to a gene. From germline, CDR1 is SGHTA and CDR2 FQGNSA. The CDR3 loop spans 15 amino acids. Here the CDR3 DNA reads TGTGCCAGCAGCCCGATAGCGGGACACACCGGGGAGCTGTTTTTT. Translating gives CASSPIAGHTGELFF. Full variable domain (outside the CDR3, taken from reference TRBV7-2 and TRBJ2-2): GAGVSQSPSNKVTEKGKDVELRCDPISGHTALYWYRQSLGQGLEFLIYFQGNSAPDKSGLPSDRFSAERTGGSVSTLTIQRTQQEDSAVYLCASSPIAGHTGELFFGEGSRLTVL.

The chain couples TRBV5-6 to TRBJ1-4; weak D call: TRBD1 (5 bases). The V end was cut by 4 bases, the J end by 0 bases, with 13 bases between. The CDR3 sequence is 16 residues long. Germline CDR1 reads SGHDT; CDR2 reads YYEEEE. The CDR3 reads CASSKNRFTTNEKLFF. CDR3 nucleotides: TGTGCCAGCAGCAAGAACAGGTTTACAACTAATGAAAAACTGTTTTTT.

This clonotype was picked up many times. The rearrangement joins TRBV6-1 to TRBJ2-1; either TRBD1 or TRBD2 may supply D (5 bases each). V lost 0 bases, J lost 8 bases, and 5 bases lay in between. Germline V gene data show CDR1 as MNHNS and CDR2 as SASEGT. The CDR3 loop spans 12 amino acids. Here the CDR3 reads CASSEAGDEQFF. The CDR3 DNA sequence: TGTGCCAGCAGTGAAGCGGGGGATGAGCAGTTCTTC.

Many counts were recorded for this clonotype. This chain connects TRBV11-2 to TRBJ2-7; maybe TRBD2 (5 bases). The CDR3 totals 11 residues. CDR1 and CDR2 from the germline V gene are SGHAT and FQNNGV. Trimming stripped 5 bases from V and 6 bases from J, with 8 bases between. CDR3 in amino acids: CASSAGIEQYF. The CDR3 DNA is TGTGCCAGCAGCGCGGGCATCGAGCAGTACTTC. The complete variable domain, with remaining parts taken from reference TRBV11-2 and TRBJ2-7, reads EAGVAQSPRYKIIEKRQSVAFWCNPISGHATLYWYQQILGQGPKLLIQFQNNGVVDDSQLPKDRFSAERLKGVDSTLKIQPAKLEDSAVYLCASSAGIEQYFGPGTRLTVT.

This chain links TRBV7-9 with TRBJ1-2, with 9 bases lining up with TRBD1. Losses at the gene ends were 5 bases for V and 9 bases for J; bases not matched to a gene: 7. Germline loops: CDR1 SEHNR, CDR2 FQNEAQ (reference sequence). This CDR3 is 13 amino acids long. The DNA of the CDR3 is TGTGCCAGCAGCCAAGGGACAGGGATAAGCTACACCTTC. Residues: CASSQGTGISYTF.

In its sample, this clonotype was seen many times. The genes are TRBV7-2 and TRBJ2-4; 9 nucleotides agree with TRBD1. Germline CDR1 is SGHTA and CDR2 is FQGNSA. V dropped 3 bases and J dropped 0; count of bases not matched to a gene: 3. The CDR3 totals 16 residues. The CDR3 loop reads CASSLDRGLAKNIQYF. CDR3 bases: TGTGCCAGCAGCTTGGACAGGGGCCTAGCCAAAAACATTCAGTACTTC.

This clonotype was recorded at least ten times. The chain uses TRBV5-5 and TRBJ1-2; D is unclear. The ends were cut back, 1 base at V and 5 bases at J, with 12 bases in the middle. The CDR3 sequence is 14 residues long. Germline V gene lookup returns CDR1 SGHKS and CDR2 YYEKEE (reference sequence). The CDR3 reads CASSLIPGPYGYTF. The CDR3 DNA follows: TGTGCCAGCAGCTTGATACCGGGCCCTTATGGCTACACCTTC.

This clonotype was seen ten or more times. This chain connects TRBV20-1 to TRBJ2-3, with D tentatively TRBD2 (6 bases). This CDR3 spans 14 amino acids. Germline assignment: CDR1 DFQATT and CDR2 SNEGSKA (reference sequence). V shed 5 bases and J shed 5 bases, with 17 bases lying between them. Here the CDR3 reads CSAPPRTGVDTQYF. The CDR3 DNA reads TGCAGTGCTCCACCCCGGACGGGGGTAGATACGCAGTATTTT.

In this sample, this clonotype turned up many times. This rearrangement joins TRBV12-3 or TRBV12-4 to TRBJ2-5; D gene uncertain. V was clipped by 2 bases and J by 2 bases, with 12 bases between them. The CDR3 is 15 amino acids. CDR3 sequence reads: CASSLPGYPQETQYF. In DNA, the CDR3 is TGTGCCAGCAGTTTACCAGGTTACCCACAAGAGACCCAGTACTTC.

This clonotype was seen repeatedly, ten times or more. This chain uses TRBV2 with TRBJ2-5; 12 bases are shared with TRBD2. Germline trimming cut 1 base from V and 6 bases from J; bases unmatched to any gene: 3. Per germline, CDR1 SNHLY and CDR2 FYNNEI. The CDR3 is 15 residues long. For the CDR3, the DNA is TGTGCCAGCAGTGAAGGACTAGCGGGAGCAAAGACCCAGTACTTC. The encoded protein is CASSEGLAGAKTQYF.

This CDR3 is CASRRGSGMPGELFF. The CDR3 DNA sequence: TGTGCCAGCAGGAGGGGGAGCGGGATGCCCGGGGAGCTGTTTTTT. The chain has TRBV2 and TRBJ2-2; possible D gene TRBD2, 7 bases. The CDR3 length is 15 residues. Trimming removed 6 bases at V and 6 bases at J, with 17 bases between. Germline V lookup: CDR1 SNHLY, CDR2 FYNNEI.

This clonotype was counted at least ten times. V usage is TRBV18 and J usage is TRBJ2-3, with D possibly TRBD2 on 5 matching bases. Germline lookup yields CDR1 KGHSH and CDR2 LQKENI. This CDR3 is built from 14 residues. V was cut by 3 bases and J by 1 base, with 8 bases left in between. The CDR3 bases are TGTGCCAGCTCACCCAAGAGGGGCACAGATACGCAGTATTTT. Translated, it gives CASSPKRGTDTQYF.

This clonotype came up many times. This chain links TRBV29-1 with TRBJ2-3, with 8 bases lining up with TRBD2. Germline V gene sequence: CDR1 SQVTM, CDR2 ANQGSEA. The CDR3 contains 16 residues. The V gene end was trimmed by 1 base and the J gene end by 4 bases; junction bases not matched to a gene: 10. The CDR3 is CSVEGGVAGSPDTQYF. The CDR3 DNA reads TGCAGCGTTGAAGGGGGCGTAGCGGGATCCCCAGATACGCAGTATTTT.

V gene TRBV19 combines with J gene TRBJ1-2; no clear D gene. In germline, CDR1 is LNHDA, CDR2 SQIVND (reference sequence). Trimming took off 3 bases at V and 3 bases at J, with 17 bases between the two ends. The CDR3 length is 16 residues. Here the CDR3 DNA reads TGTGCCAGTAGTATGGGTAGGGATTCGGCATACTATGGCTACACCTTC. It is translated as CASSMGRDSAYYGYTF.

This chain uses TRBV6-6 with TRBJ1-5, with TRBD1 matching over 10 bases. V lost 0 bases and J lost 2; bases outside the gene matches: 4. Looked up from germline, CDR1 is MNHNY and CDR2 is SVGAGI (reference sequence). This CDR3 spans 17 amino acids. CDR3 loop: CASSYSIGTGGNQPQHF. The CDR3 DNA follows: TGTGCCAGCAGTTACTCGATAGGGACAGGGGGCAATCAGCCCCAGCATTTT.

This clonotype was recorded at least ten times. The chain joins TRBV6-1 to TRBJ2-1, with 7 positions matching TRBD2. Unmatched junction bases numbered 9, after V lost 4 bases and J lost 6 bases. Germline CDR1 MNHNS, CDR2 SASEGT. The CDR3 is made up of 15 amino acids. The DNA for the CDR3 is TGTGCCAGCAGTGGGACTAGTCGCCGACCCAATGAGCAGTTCTTC. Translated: CASSGTSRRPNEQFF.

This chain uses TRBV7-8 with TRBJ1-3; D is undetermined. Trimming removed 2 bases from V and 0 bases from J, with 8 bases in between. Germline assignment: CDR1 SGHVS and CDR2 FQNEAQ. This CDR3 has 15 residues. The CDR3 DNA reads TGTGCCAGCAGCTTACTGGCAGGCTCTGGAAACACCATATATTTT. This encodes CASSLLAGSGNTIYF.

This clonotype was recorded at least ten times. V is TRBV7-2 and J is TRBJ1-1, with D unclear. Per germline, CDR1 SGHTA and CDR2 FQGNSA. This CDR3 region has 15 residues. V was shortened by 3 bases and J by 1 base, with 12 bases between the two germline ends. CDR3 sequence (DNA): TGTGCCAGCAGCTTTCGGGTTGTGGGGAACACTGAAGCTTTCTTT. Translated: CASSFRVVGNTEAFF. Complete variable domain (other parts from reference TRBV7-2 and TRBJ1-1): GAGVSQSPSNKVTEKGKDVELRCDPISGHTALYWYRQSLGQGLEFLIYFQGNSAPDKSGLPSDRFSAERTGGSVSTLTIQRTQQEDSAVYLCASSFRVVGNTEAFFGQGTRLTVV.

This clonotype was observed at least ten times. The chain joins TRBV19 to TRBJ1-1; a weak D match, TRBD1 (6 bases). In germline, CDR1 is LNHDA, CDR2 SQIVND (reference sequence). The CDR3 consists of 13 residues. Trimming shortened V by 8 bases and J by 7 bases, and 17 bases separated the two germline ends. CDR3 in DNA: TGTGCCAGTTTTAGGAGGGACACCCATGAAGCTTTCTTT. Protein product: CASFRRDTHEAFF. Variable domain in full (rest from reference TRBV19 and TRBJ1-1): DGGITQSPKYLFRKEGQNVTLSCEQNLNHDAMYWYRQDPGQGLRLIYYSQIVNDFQKGDIAEGYSVSREKKESFPLTVTSAQKNPTAFYLCASFRRDTHEAFFGQGTRLTVV.

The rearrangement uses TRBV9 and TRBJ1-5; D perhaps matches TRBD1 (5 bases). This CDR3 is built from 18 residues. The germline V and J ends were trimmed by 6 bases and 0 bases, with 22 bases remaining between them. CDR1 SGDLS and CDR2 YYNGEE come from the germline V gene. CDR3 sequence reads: CASIPAWGAVYSNQPQHF. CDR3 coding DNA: TGTGCCAGCATCCCCGCGTGGGGCGCGGTCTATAGCAATCAGCCCCAGCATTTT.

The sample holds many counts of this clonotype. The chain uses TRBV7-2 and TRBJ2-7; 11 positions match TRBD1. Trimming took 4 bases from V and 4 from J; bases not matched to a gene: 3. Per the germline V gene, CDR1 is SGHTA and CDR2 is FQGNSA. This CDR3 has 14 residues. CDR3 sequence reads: CASSSDRGRYEQYF. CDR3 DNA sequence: TGTGCCAGCAGCTCGGACAGGGGGCGTTACGAGCAGTACTTC.